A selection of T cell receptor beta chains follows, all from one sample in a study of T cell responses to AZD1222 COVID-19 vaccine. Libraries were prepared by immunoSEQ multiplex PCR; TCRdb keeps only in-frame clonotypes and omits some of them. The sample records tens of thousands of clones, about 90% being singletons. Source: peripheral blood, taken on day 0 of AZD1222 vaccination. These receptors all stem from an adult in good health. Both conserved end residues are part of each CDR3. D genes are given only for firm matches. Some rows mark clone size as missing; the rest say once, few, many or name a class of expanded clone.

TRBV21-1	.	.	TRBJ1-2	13	TGTGCCAGCAGCCGAGAGAGACACTATGGCTACACCTTC	CASSRERHYGYTF
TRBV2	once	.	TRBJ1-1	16	TGTGCCAGCAGTGAAGGAGGGAGGGAAAGAAACACTGAAGCTTTCTTT	CASSEGGRERNTEAFF
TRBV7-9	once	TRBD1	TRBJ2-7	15	TGTGCCAGCAGCTCGGGACAGGGACGTTTCTACGAGCAGTACTTC	CASSSGQGRFYEQYF
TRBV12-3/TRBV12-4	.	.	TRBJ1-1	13	TGTGCCAGCAGTTCTGAGGGGAACACTGAAGCTTTCTTT	CASSSEGNTEAFF
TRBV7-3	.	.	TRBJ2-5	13	TGTGCCAGCAGCTTACAGGGGAAAGAGACCCAGTACTTC	CASSLQGKETQYF
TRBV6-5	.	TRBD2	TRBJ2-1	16	TGTGCCAGCAGTTACTGGGGACTAGCGCGATACAATGAGCAGTTCTTC	CASSYWGLARYNEQFF
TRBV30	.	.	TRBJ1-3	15	TGTGCCTGGAGGAAGGGAGCGAACTCTGGAAACACCATATATTTT	CAWRKGANSGNTIYF
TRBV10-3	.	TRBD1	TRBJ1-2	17	TGTGCCATCAGTGAGTCAAGAGACAGGGGTAAAAACTATGGCTACACCTTC	CAISESRDRGKNYGYTF
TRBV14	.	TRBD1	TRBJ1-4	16	TGTGCCAGCAGCCGGAGACAGGGGCCAACTAATGAAAAACTGTTTTTT	CASSRRQGPTNEKLFF
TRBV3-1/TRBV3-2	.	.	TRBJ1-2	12	TGTGCCAGCAGCCAAGCCAGCTATGGCTACACCTTC	CASSQASYGYTF
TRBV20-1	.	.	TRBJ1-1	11	TGCAGTGCGGCCAGGGGCTCTGAAGCTTTCTTT	CSAARGSEAFF
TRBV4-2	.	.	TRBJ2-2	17	TGTGCCAGCAGCCAACTGGGAGGGGGCCCGAACACCGGGGAGCTGTTTTTT	CASSQLGGGPNTGELFF
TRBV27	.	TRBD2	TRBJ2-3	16	TGTGCCAGCAGTTTATCCGCGGGAGGGGGTACAGATACGCAGTATTTT	CASSLSAGGGTDTQYF
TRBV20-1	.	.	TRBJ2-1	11	TGCAGTGCTAGACCATACAATGAGCAGTTCTTC	CSARPYNEQFF
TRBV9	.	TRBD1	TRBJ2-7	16	TGTGCCAGCAGCGTGACGGGACAGGGGGCGTTCGGGGAGCAGTACTTC	CASSVTGQGAFGEQYF
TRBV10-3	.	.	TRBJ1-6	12	TGTGCCATCAGTGAGGTCGGATCACCCCTCCACTTT	CAISEVGSPLHF
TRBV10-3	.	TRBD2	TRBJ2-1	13	TGTGCCATCAGTGAGTCCGGGTGGACTAGTGGGTTCTTC	CAISESGWTSGFF
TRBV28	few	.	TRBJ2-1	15	TGTGCCAGCAGTTTTAGGAGTAAAAACTACAATGAGCAGTTCTTC	CASSFRSKNYNEQFF
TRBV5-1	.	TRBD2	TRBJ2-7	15	TGCGCCAGCAGCGGGACTAGCGGGGGTTCCTACGAGCAGTACTTC	CASSGTSGGSYEQYF
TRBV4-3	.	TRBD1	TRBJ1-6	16	TGCGCCAGCAGCCAAGGGCAGGGGGACGGAAATTCACCCCTCCACTTT	CASSQGQGDGNSPLHF
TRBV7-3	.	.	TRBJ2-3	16	TGTGCCAGCAGCCCGTATAGCCCCACTGCCCCAGATACGCAGTATTTT	CASSPYSPTAPDTQYF
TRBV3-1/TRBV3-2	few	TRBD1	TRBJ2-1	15	TGTGCCAGCAGCCAAGGACAGGGAAACTACAATGAGCAGTTCTTC	CASSQGQGNYNEQFF
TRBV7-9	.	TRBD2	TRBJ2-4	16	TGTGCCAGCAGTTTACTAGCGGGAGAAACCAAAAACATTCAGTACTTC	CASSLLAGETKNIQYF
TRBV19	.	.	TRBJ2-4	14	TGTGCCAGTAGTATACACAGAGTAGAAAACATTCAGTACTTC	CASSIHRVENIQYF
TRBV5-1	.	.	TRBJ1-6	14	TGCGCCAGCAGCTTCGGGGTGTCAGGTTCACCCCTCCACTTT	CASSFGVSGSPLHF
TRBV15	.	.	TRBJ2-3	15	TGTGCCACCAGCAGAGGGAATAGGGCGGCAGATACGCAGTATTTT	CATSRGNRAADTQYF
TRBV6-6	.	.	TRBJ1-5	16	TGTGCCAGCAGTTACTATAGGACACTCGGCAATCAGCCCCAGCATTTT	CASSYYRTLGNQPQHF
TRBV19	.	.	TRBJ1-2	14	TGTGCCAGTAGAGGAGGGGAATTGGGGAATGGCTACACCTTC	CASRGGELGNGYTF
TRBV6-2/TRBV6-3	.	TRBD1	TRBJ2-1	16	TGTGCCAGCAGTTTCGCCCCGGACAGGTCTATCAATGAGCAGTTCTTC	CASSFAPDRSINEQFF
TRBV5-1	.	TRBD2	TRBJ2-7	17	TGCGCCAGCAGCTCAGGACTAGCGGGAGGTACCTCCTACGAGCAGTACTTC	CASSSGLAGGTSYEQYF
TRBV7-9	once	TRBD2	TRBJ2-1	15	TGTGCCAGCAGCATAACTAGCGCGGGTTACAATGAGCAGTTCTTC	CASSITSAGYNEQFF
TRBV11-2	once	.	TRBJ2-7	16	TGTGCCAGCAGCTTAGTGGGCAGGGAAGTGTCCTACGAGCAGTACTTC	CASSLVGREVSYEQYF
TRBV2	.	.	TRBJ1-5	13	TGTGCCAGCATGAGCAATAGCAATCAGCCCCAGCATTTT	CASMSNSNQPQHF
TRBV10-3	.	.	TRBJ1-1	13	TGTGCCATCAGAGAGGGACTCAACACTGAAGCTTTCTTT	CAIREGLNTEAFF
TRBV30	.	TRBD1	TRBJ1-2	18	TGTGCCTGGAGTGTCTCCAGGTTGACAGGGGCCTTATGGGATGGCTACACCTTC	CAWSVSRLTGALWDGYTF
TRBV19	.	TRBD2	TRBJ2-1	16	TGTGCCAGTAGTATCATGCTAGCGGGACTAGACAATGAGCAGTTCTTC	CASSIMLAGLDNEQFF
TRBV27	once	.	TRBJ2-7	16	TGTGCCAGCAGTTTATTTATGGGCGGGCGATCCTACGAGCAGTACTTC	CASSLFMGGRSYEQYF
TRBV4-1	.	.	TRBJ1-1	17	TGCGCCAGCAGCCAGACGAGGTTGGGACTTATGAACACTGAAGCTTTCTTT	CASSQTRLGLMNTEAFF
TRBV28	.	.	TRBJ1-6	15	TGTGCCAGCAGTGGATCACAGGGTTACAGCTCACCCCTCCACTTT	CASSGSQGYSSPLHF
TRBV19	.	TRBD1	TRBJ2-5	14	TGTGCCAGTGGGGGACAGGGAGGGAAAGAGACCCAGTACTTC	CASGGQGGKETQYF
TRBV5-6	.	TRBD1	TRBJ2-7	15	TGTGCCAGCAGCTTCTCTGACAGGGTTTTCTACGAGCAGTACTTC	CASSFSDRVFYEQYF
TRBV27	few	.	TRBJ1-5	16	TGTGCCAGCAGTCCGCGACCCCTGGGGAGCAATCAGCCCCAGCATTTT	CASSPRPLGSNQPQHF
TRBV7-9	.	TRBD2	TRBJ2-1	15	TGTGCCAGCAGCCGGACTAGCGGGTTTTCAGGTGAGCAGTTCTTC	CASSRTSGFSGEQFF
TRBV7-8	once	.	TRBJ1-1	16	TGTGCCAGCAGCTTAGTAAGGGGGGGGCGGAACACTGAAGCTTTCTTT	CASSLVRGGRNTEAFF
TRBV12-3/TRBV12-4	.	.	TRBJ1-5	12	TGTGCCAGCAGTTTTGGTGCTCGGACCCAGCATTTT	CASSFGARTQHF